The T cell receptor beta chain described here comes from a study of T cell responses to AZD1222 COVID-19 vaccine. General study findings and limits: Seropositive AZD1222 recipients at baseline numbered only five or six. With dominance at 160-218 and 743-854, vaccine-associated CD4 TCRs spanned spike. Spike-specific TCR breadth and depth went up after people got two AZD1222 doses. Clonal diversity was possibly underestimated, and the donors were mostly white British, with more females.

CDR3 length: 14 amino acids. The trim removed 4 bases at V and 4 bases at J, leaving 7 bases unmatched. CDR1 and CDR2 from the germline V gene are SGHKS and YYEKEE (reference sequence). As regards this clone: Its antigen is not identified.

Produced via immunoSEQ multiplex PCR; TCRdb's table is partial and in-frame only. This table holds 87,000 or so clones, 85% to 90% found once. The rearrangement joins TRBV5-5 to TRBJ1-2; 7 bases fit TRBD1. Sample: peripheral blood, taken on day 0 of AZD1222 vaccination. The origin of this receptor is an adult in good health. The CDR3 sequence: CASSTVQGPYGYTF. In DNA, the CDR3 is TGTGCCAGCAGCACGGTACAGGGGCCCTATGGCTACACCTTC.